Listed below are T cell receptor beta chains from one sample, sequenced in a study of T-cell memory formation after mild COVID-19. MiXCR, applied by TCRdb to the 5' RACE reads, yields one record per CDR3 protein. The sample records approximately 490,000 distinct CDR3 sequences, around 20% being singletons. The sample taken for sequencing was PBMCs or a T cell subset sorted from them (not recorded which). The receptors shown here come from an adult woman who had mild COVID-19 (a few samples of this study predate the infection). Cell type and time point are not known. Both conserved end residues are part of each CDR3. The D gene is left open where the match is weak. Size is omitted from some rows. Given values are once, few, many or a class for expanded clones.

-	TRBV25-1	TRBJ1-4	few	CASSEEEGTNEKLFF	TGTGCCAGCAGTGAAGAGGAGGGCACAAATGAAAAACTGTTTTTT
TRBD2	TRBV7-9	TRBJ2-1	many	CASSLGTSGNNEQFF	TGTGCCAGCAGCTTAGGGACTAGCGGAAACAATGAGCAGTTCTTC
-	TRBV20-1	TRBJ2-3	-	CSARSRADTQYF	TGCAGTGCTAGGTCTCGAGCAGATACGCAGTATTTT
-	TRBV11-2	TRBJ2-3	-	CASNMDYTDTQYF	TGTGCCAGCAATATGGATTACACAGATACGCAGTATTTT
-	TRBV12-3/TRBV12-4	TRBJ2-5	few	CASHHREDETQYF	TGTGCCAGCCATCACCGAGAAGACGAGACCCAGTACTTC
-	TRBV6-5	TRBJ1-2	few	CASSYYGGADGYTF	TGTGCCAGCAGTTACTACGGGGGAGCGGATGGCTACACCTTC
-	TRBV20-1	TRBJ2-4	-	CSARDNSKNIQYF	TGCAGTGCTAGAGATAACAGCAAAAACATTCAGTACTTC
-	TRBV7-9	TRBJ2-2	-	CASTWEGQAVNTGELFF	TGTGCCAGCACCTGGGAGGGACAGGCGGTAAACACCGGGGAGCTGTTTTTT
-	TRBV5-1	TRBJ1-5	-	CASSKGPESNQPQHF	TGCGCCAGCAGCAAGGGACCCGAATCAAATCAGCCCCAGCATTTT
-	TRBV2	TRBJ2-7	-	CASSPDTQTRYEQYF	TGTGCCAGCAGTCCGGACACTCAGACAAGATACGAGCAGTACTTC
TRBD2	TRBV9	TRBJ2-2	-	CASSVSFGLAANTGELFF	TGTGCCAGCAGCGTATCTTTCGGACTAGCGGCGAACACCGGGGAGCTGTTTTTT
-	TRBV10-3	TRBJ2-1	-	CAISVRETDEQFF	TGTGCCATCAGTGTGAGAGAAACCGATGAGCAGTTCTTC
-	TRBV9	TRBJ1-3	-	CASSARGTLSGNTIYF	TGTGCCAGCAGCGCCCGCGGGACTCTCTCTGGAAACACCATATATTTT
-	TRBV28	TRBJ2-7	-	CASSLAVQIEQYF	TGTGCCAGCAGTCTCGCCGTACAGATAGAGCAGTACTTC
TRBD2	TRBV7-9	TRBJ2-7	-	CATVRQRGTYEQYF	TGTGCCACCGTCCGGCAGCGGGGAACTTACGAGCAGTACTTC
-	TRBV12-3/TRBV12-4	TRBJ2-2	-	CASSLGGDPANTGELFF	TGTGCCAGCAGTTTGGGCGGCGATCCAGCGAACACCGGGGAGCTGTTTTTT
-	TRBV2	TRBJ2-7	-	CASSPEQYF	TGTGCCAGCTCCCCCGAGCAGTACTTC
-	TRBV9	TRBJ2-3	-	CASSPSVSVDTQYF	TGTGCCAGTTCTCCTTCTGTCAGTGTGGATACGCAGTATTTT
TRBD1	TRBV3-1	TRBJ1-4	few	CASSRDRVNEKLFF	TGTGCCAGCAGCCGGGACAGGGTCAATGAAAAACTGTTTTTT
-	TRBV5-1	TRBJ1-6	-	CASSLAGSTNSPLHF	TGCGCCAGCAGCTTGGCGGGCAGCACTAATTCACCCCTCCACTTT
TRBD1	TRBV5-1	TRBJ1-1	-	CASSDRGDTEAFF	TGCGCCAGCAGCGACAGGGGGGACACTGAAGCTTTCTTT
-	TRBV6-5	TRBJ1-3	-	CASSLDRSSGNTIYF	TGTGCCAGCAGCCTCGACAGGAGCTCTGGAAACACCATATATTTT
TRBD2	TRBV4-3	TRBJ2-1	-	CASSQDRWREGHGDEQFF	TGCGCCAGCAGCCAAGATCGCTGGCGGGAGGGCCATGGCGATGAGCAGTTCTTC
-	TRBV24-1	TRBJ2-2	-	CATMESGEISGELFF	TGTGCCACCATGGAGTCAGGGGAGATATCCGGGGAGCTGTTTTTT